This TCR beta chain was profiled in a study of blood T cell repertoires in COVID-19. The overall study: Spain, Italy and the United States supplied samples that represented acute and convalescent COVID-19. Sources were T cells, B-cell-depleted T cells, or PBMCs; the material itself was cDNA or gDNA.

Per the authors' pipeline: Estimates of nucleated cell counts were drawn from the amplification of reference gene primers. Data came from immunoSEQ multiplex PCR; TCRdb stores just in-frame clones and leaves some out. D and trimming were read from the DNA, whereas the V and J calls and clone size are those reported in that table. The sample lists some 150,000 clones; roughly 84% were seen once. What was sequenced was peripheral blood. The receptor's source is a human donor with acute or convalescent COVID-19. The donor label of this sample is uncertain.

The CDR3 region has the DNA TGTGCCAGCGGCCCGGGACAGAACTATGGCTACACCTTC. It specifies CASGPGQNYGYTF. This sequence joins TRBV7-3 and TRBJ1-2; TRBD1 aligns across 7 bases. This CDR3 region has 13 residues. Germline V CDR1 and CDR2: SGHTA, FQGTGA. J lost 2 bases, V lost 8 bases, and 5 bases had no gene match.